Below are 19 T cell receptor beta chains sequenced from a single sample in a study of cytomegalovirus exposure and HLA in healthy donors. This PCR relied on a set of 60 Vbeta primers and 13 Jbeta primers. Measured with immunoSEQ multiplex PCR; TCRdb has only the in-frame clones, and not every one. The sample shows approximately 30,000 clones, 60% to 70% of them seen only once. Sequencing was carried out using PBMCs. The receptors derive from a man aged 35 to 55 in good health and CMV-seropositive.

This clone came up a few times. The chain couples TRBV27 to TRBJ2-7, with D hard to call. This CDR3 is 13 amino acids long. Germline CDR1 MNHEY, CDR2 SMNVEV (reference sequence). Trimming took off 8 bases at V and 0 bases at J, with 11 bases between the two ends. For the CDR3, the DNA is TGTGCCAGCCCCCCGGCGGTCTCCTACGAGCAGTACTTC. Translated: CASPPAVSYEQYF.

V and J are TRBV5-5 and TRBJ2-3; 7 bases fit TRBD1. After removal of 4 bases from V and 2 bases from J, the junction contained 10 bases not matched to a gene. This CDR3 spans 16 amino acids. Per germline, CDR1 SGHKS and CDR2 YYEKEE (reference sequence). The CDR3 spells CASSLIDRALTDTQYF. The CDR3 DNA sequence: TGTGCCAGCAGCCTAATCGACAGGGCCCTCACAGATACGCAGTATTTT.

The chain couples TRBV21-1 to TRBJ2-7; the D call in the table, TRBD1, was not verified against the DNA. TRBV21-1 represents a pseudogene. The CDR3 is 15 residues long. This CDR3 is CASSKGQGPSYEQYF. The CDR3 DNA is TGTGCCAGCAGCAAAGGACAGGGACCCTCCTACGAGCAGTACTTC.

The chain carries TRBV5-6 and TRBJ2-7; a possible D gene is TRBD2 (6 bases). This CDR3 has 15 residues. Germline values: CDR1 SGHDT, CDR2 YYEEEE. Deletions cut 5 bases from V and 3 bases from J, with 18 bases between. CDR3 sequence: CASRPTRGAFYEQYF. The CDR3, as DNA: TGTGCCAGCAGACCTACGCGGGGCGCGTTCTACGAGCAGTACTTC.

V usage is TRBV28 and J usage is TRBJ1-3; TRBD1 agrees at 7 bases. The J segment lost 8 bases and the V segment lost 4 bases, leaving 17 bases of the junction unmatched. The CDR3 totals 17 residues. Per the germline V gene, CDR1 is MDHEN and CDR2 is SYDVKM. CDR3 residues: CASSSLGGPGAADTIYF. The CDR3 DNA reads TGTGCCAGCAGTTCCCTAGGGGGCCCAGGGGCGGCGGACACCATATATTTT.

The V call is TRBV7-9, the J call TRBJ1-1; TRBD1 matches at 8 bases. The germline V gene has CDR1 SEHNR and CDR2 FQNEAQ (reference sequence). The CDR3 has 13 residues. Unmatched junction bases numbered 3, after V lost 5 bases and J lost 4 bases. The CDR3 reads CASSPTGGTEAFF. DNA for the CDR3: TGTGCCAGCAGCCCTACAGGGGGCACTGAAGCTTTCTTT. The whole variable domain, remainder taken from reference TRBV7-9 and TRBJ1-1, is DTGVSQNPRHKITKRGQNVTFRCDPISEHNRLYWYRQTLGQGPEFLTYFQNEAQLEKSRLLSDRFSAERPKGSFSTLEIQRTEQGDSAMYLCASSPTGGTEAFFGQGTRLTVV.

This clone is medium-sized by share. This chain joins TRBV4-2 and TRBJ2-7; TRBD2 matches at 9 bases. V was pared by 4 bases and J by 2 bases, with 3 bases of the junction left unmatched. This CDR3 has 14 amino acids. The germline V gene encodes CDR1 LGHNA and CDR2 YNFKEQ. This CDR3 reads CASSLGGGAYEQYF. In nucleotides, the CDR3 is TGTGCCAGCAGCCTAGGCGGGGGGGCCTACGAGCAGTACTTC.

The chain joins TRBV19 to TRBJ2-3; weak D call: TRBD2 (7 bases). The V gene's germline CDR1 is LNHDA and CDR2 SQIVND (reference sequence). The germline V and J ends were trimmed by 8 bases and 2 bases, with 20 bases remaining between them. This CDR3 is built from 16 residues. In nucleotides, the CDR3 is TGTGCCAGTGCTATGGGGGCGGGGGCGATCACAGATACGCAGTATTTT. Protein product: CASAMGAGAITDTQYF.

The CDR3 DNA reads TGCGCCAGCAGCTTGGGTCCTCAAGAGACCCAGTACTTC. It specifies CASSLGPQETQYF. This chain connects TRBV5-1 to TRBJ2-5; D ambiguous. V was shortened by 0 bases and J by 2 bases, with 5 bases between the two germline ends. CDR3 length: 13 residues. Germline-derived CDR1 and CDR2 are SGHRS and YFSETQ.

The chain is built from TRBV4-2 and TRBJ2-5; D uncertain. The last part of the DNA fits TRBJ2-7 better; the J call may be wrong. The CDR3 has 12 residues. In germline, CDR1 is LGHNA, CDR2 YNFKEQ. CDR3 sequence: CASSQDSAEQYF. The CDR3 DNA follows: TGTGCCAGCAGCCAAGACTCCGCCGAGCAGTACTTC.

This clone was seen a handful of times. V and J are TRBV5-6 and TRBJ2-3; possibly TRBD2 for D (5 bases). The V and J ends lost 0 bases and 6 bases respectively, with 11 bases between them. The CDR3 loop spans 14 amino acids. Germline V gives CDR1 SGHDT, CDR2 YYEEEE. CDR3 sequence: CASSLDTGMDTQYF. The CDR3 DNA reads TGTGCCAGCAGCTTGGATACGGGGATGGATACGCAGTATTTT.

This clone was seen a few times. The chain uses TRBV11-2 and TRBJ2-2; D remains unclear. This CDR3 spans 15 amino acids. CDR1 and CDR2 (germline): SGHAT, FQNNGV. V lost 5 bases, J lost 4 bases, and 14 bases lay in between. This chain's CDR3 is CASSPRPGGTGELFF. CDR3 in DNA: TGTGCCAGCAGCCCGCGCCCCGGTGGCACCGGGGAGCTGTTTTTT. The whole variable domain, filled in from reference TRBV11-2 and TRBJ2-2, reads EAGVAQSPRYKIIEKRQSVAFWCNPISGHATLYWYQQILGQGPKLLIQFQNNGVVDDSQLPKDRFSAERLKGVDSTLKIQPAKLEDSAVYLCASSPRPGGTGELFFGEGSRLTVL.

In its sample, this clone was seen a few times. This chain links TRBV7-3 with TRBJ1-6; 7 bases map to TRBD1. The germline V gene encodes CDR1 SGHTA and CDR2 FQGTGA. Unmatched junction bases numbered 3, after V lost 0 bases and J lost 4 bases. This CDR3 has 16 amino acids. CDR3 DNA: TGTGCCAGCAGCTTAACGGCAGGGGGATATAATTCACCCCTCCACTTT. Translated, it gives CASSLTAGGYNSPLHF.

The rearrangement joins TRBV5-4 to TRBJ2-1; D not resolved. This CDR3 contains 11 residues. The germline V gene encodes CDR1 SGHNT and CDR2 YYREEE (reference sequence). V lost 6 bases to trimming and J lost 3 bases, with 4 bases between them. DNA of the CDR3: TGTGCCAGCACCCGCTACAATGAGCAGTTCTTC. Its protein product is CASTRYNEQFF.

The CDR3 loop reads CASSLAAPSGGASAQYF. CDR3 DNA sequence: TGTGCCAGCAGCTTAGCGGCTCCCAGCGGGGGGGCCTCGGCGCAGTATTTT. The chain joins TRBV7-2 to TRBJ2-3, with 10 positions matching TRBD2. CDR3 length: 17 amino acids. Germline V gene lookup returns CDR1 SGHTA and CDR2 FQGNSA. V lost 0 bases, J lost 10 bases, and 13 bases stayed unmatched.

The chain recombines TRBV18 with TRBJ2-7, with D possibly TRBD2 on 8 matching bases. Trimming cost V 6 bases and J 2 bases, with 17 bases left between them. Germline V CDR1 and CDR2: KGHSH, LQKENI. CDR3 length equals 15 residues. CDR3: CASSQGGAGAYEQYF. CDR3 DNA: TGTGCCAGCTCCCAGGGGGGAGCGGGGGCCTACGAGCAGTACTTC.

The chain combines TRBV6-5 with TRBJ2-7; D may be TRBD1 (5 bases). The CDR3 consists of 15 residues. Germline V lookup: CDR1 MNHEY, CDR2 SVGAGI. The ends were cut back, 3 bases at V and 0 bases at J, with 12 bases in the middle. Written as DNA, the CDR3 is TGTGCCAGCAGTTATGGGCAGGGCGGCTCCTACGAGCAGTACTTC. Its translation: CASSYGQGGSYEQYF.

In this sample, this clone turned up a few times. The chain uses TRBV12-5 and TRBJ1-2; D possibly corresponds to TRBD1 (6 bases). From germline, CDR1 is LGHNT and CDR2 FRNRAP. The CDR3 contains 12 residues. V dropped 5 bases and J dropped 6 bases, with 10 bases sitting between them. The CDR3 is CASGHRTDGYTF. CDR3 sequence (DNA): TGTGCTAGTGGTCACCGGACAGATGGCTACACCTTC. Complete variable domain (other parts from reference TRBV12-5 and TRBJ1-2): DARVTQTPRHKVTEMGQEVTMRCQPILGHNTVFWYRQTMMQGLELLAYFRNRAPLDDSGMPKDRFSAEMPDATLATLKIQPSEPRDSAVYFCASGHRTDGYTFGSGTRLTVV.

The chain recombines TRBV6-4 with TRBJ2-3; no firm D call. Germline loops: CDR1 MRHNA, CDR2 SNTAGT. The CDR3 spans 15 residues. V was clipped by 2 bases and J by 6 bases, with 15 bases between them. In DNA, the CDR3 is TGTGCCAGCAGTGACGAGTTCCACCCCACTGATACGCAGTATTTT. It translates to CASSDEFHPTDTQYF.